Shown below are 19 T cell receptor beta chains from a single sample sequenced in a study of blood T cell repertoires in COVID-19. The protocol was immunoSEQ multiplex PCR, while the TCRdb copy is restricted to in-frame clones and leaves out a portion. The sample yields tens of thousands of clones, 74% seen once. The sample taken for sequencing was peripheral blood. Every receptor here comes from a woman older than 75 with acute or convalescent COVID-19.

This clone was seen more than once but under ten times. The V gene is TRBV28, the J gene TRBJ2-7; D is uncertain. The germline CDR1 and CDR2 sequences are MDHEN and SYDVKM. Trimming shortened V by 8 bases and J by 0 bases, and 17 bases separated the two germline ends. The CDR3 is made up of 15 amino acids. Written as DNA, the CDR3 is TGTGCCAGCCGCCCCGGGTCCCCCCCCTCCTACGAGCAGTACTTC. Translation: CASRPGSPPSYEQYF.

This clone has more than one count but fewer than ten. The chain employs TRBV11-3 and TRBJ2-3; 7 nucleotides match TRBD2. The germline gives CDR1 SGHNT, CDR2 YENEEA. Losses at the gene ends were 5 bases for V and 4 bases for J; bases not matched to a gene: 9. This CDR3 region has 15 residues. CDR3 sequence reads: CASSPRRGWADTQYF. CDR3 nucleotide sequence: TGTGCCAGCAGCCCCAGGCGGGGGTGGGCAGATACGCAGTATTTT.

The chain carries TRBV30 and TRBJ2-2; 13 nucleotides agree with TRBD2. The CDR3 contains 17 residues. Looked up from germline, CDR1 is GTSNPN and CDR2 is SVGIG (reference sequence). With 0 bases clipped from V and 2 bases from J, the junction kept 3 bases outside the gene matches. CDR3 coding DNA: TGTGCCTGGAGTGTACTAGCGGGAGGGGGCAACACCGGGGAGCTGTTTTTT. It codes for CAWSVLAGGGNTGELFF.

The gene calls are TRBV15 and TRBJ2-3; perhaps TRBD1 as D (7 bases). Trimming left V 3 bases short and J 6 bases short, with 13 bases between. Germline lookup yields CDR1 LNHNV and CDR2 YYDKDF (reference sequence). The CDR3 runs 14 residues. CDR3 DNA: TGTGCCACCAGCAGGGACCCAGGGGGGGATACGCAGTATTTT. As protein: CATSRDPGGDTQYF. The full variable domain, its missing parts supplied by reference TRBV15 and TRBJ2-3, is DAMVIQNPRYQVTQFGKPVTLSCSQTLNHNVMYWYQQKSSQAPKLLFHYYDKDFNNEADTPDNFQSRRPNTSFCFLDIRSPGLGDTAMYLCATSRDPGGDTQYFGPGTRLTVL.

The chain carries TRBV6-5 and TRBJ1-4; D ambiguous. This CDR3 is built from 15 residues. V gave up 6 bases and J gave up 4 bases, with 15 bases separating them. In germline, CDR1 is MNHEY, CDR2 SVGAGI. In DNA, the CDR3 is TGTGCCAGCAGGGACGGTCTGGGGAGTAATGAAAAACTGTTTTTT. This encodes CASRDGLGSNEKLFF.

The CDR3 DNA reads TGTGCCAGCAGTCCAGGCTACACCGGGGAGCTGTTTTTT. Its translation: CASSPGYTGELFF. V usage is TRBV2 and J usage is TRBJ2-2, with no clear D. The V end lost 5 bases, the J end lost 3 bases, and 7 bases lay between the germline ends. Germline CDR1 is SNHLY and CDR2 is FYNNEI. There are 13 residues in the CDR3. The whole variable domain, remainder taken from reference TRBV2 and TRBJ2-2, is EPEVTQTPSHQVTQMGQEVILRCVPISNHLYFYWYRQILGQKVEFLVSFYNNEISEKSEIFDDQFSVERPDGSNFTLKIRSTKLEDSAMYFCASSPGYTGELFFGEGSRLTVL.

This clone was observed a few times. The chain has TRBV21-1 and TRBJ2-3; TRBD1 is the table's D call and was not checked against the DNA. TRBV21-1 is a recognized pseudogene. This CDR3 is built from 16 residues. CDR3 bases: TGTGCCAGCAGCAAAGCGCCGGACAGGGGTAAGGGTACGCAGTATTTT. Translated: CASSKAPDRGKGTQYF.

This chain joins TRBV5-1 and TRBJ1-1; TRBD1 matches 8 bases. Unmatched junction bases numbered 7, after V lost 4 bases and J lost 2 bases. The CDR3 runs 15 residues. Germline V CDR1 and CDR2: SGHRS, YFSETQ. CDR3 in amino acids: CASSPLAGGNTEAFF. CDR3 DNA: TGCGCCAGCAGCCCCCTGGCAGGGGGCAACACTGAAGCTTTCTTT.

This rearrangement joins TRBV19 to TRBJ1-2, with unresolved D. Germline CDR1 LNHDA, CDR2 SQIVND (reference sequence). The CDR3 runs 13 residues. The germline V and J ends were trimmed by 4 bases and 4 bases, with 10 bases remaining between them. The CDR3 DNA follows: TGTGCCAGTAGTAGCCGGGTCGGCTATGGCTACACCTTC. Its protein product is CASSSRVGYGYTF.

This clone was seen a handful of times. The genes are TRBV19 and TRBJ1-1; 7 positions match TRBD1. Trimming at V came to 6 bases and at J to 6 bases, leaving 7 bases not matched to a gene. The CDR3 is 13 amino acids. The germline V gene encodes CDR1 LNHDA and CDR2 SQIVND (reference sequence). The CDR3 DNA is TGTGCCAGTAGCCTACAGGGGAAATCTGAAGCTTTCTTT. Its translation is CASSLQGKSEAFF. The variable domain in full, with the rest retrieved from reference TRBV19 and TRBJ1-1, is DGGITQSPKYLFRKEGQNVTLSCEQNLNHDAMYWYRQDPGQGLRLIYYSQIVNDFQKGDIAEGYSVSREKKESFPLTVTSAQKNPTAFYLCASSLQGKSEAFFGQGTRLTVV.

This clone was recorded only once. This sequence joins TRBV15 and TRBJ2-7, with a tentative D call TRBD2 (6 bases). This CDR3 is built from 15 residues. Deletions cut 0 bases from V and 2 bases from J, with 11 bases between. Germline V gives CDR1 LNHNV, CDR2 YYDKDF (reference sequence). The CDR3 DNA is TGTGCCACCAGCAGAGATAGGGACTTCGCCTACGAGCAGTACTTC. Translated: CATSRDRDFAYEQYF.

The sample holds a few counts of this clone. DNA for the CDR3: TGTGCCAGTAGTATCCGGGAGGGGGCAAGGTACGAGCAGTACTTC. The encoded protein is CASSIREGARYEQYF. This chain joins TRBV19 and TRBJ2-7, with D maybe TRBD2 (8 bases). Trimming removed 3 bases at V and 4 bases at J, with 16 bases between. Germline lookup yields CDR1 LNHDA and CDR2 SQIVND (reference sequence). This CDR3 has 15 residues.

This clone was observed many times. V is TRBV11-2 and J is TRBJ1-1; TRBD1 matches 7 bases. Germline trimming cut 5 bases from V and 3 bases from J; bases unmatched to any gene: 3. CDR1 SGHAT and CDR2 FQNNGV come from the germline V gene. The length of the CDR3 is 13 residues. The CDR3 DNA sequence: TGTGCCAGCAGCCCCGACAGGGACACTGAAGCTTTCTTT. Protein: CASSPDRDTEAFF. Supplemented by reference TRBV11-2 and TRBJ1-1, the full variable domain reads EAGVAQSPRYKIIEKRQSVAFWCNPISGHATLYWYQQILGQGPKLLIQFQNNGVVDDSQLPKDRFSAERLKGVDSTLKIQPAKLEDSAVYLCASSPDRDTEAFFGQGTRLTVV.

V is TRBV28 and J is TRBJ2-3, with 8 bases that match TRBD2. This CDR3 is 18 amino acids long. CDR1 is MDHEN and CDR2 is SYDVKM in the germline V gene. With 3 bases clipped from V and 3 bases from J, the junction kept 14 bases outside the gene matches. CDR3 in DNA: TGTGCCAGCAGTTTCGAAGGACTAGCCCCTCTCCCGACAGATACGCAGTATTTT. It specifies CASSFEGLAPLPTDTQYF.

This clone has just one count. The chain has TRBV27 and TRBJ2-1; D is perhaps TRBD1 (6 bases). The CDR3 consists of 18 residues. CDR1 and CDR2 (germline): MNHEY, SMNVEV (reference sequence). The ends were cut back, 5 bases at V and 2 bases at J, with 22 bases in the middle. CDR3 bases: TGTGCCAGCAGTCCGACCCAGTGGGGGCACGGGACCTACAATGAGCAGTTCTTC. As protein: CASSPTQWGHGTYNEQFF.

The V gene is TRBV19, the J gene TRBJ2-1; D is perhaps TRBD2 (5 bases). The CDR3 contains 12 residues. Trimming left V 5 bases short and J 4 bases short, with 6 bases between. Germline V CDR1 and CDR2: LNHDA, SQIVND (reference sequence). The CDR3 is CASSEGYNEQFF. CDR3 sequence (DNA): TGTGCCAGTAGTGAGGGTTACAATGAGCAGTTCTTC.

The gene calls are TRBV5-1 and TRBJ1-1; perhaps TRBD1 as D (5 bases). The ends were cut back, 0 bases at V and 1 base at J, with 13 bases in the middle. The CDR3 totals 16 residues. In germline, CDR1 is SGHRS, CDR2 YFSETQ. The CDR3 region is CASSLVAGPQNTEAFF. DNA of the CDR3: TGCGCCAGCAGCTTGGTAGCGGGGCCCCAGAACACTGAAGCTTTCTTT. The full variable domain, in which reference TRBV5-1 and TRBJ1-1 provide the parts outside the CDR3, is KAGVTQTPRYLIKTRGQQVTLSCSPISGHRSVSWYQQTPGQGLQFLFEYFSETQRNKGNFPGRFSGRQFSNSRSEMNVSTLELGDSALYLCASSLVAGPQNTEAFFGQGTRLTVV.

The chain recombines TRBV11-3 with TRBJ2-5; possibly TRBD2 for D (5 bases). The CDR3 is 16 amino acids. V dropped 1 base and J dropped 0 bases, with 12 bases sitting between them. Looked up from germline, CDR1 is SGHNT and CDR2 is YENEEA. CDR3 DNA sequence: TGTGCCAGCAGCTTAGGGGAGACAATGTACCAAGAGACCCAGTACTTC. This encodes CASSLGETMYQETQYF.

This clone was detected only a few times. This rearrangement joins TRBV24-1 to TRBJ2-1; D is perhaps TRBD2 (5 bases). CDR3 length: 14 amino acids. V was shortened by 4 bases and J by 3 bases, with 9 bases between the two germline ends. Germline V gives CDR1 KGHDR, CDR2 SFDVKD. CDR3 bases: TGTGCCACCAGTGACCCAACTAGCTACAATGAGCAGTTCTTC. Translated: CATSDPTSYNEQFF.